This T cell receptor (beta chain) was identified during a study of blood T cells in healthy people across ages. Study-wide findings and caveats: Percentage of naive T cells showed a strong correlation with TCR beta diversity. While age rose, TCR beta diversity per million T cells dropped in a roughly linear way. Shifts in expanded clonotypes may have been confounded by donor CMV status, which was unknown. It was held that diversity estimates obtained from one million T cells represented underestimates.

Through a sample-barcoded 5' primer and a J-beta primer mix, a second PCR was run for roughly 7 to 12 cycles. TCRdb called the 5' RACE reads again in MiXCR, with one record for every CDR3 protein. The repertoire includes roughly 2 million distinct CDR3 sequences, roughly 52% of them detected once, and less than 2.5% sits in the top ten. The CDR3 runs to 15 residues. With 5 bases removed from V and 0 bases from J, the gap between germline ends came to 12 bases. Germline CDR1 and CDR2: SGHTA and FQGNSA. There are a few counts of this clonotype. Antigen specificity is unknown. The chain links TRBV7-2 to TRBJ2-3; a possible D gene is TRBD2 (5 bases). The source of this sequence is a woman aged 40 to 55 in good health. Sequenced material: blood. Written as DNA, the CDR3 is TGTGCCAGCAGCGAGGGATCTTTAAGCACAGATACGCAGTATTTT. It codes for CASSEGSLSTDTQYF.